Sequencing of this TCR beta chain was carried out in a study of response to subunit inactivated influenza vaccine. Findings and caveats of the study: The authors suggested that few new T cells are recruited per seasonal influenza vaccination.

In germline, CDR1 is MNHNS, CDR2 SASEGT. With 7 bases removed from V and 5 bases from J, the gap between germline ends came to 24 bases. This CDR3 has 16 residues. Using its own MiXCR run on the RT-PCR reads, TCRdb lists one record per CDR3 protein. The sample shows 650,000 to 700,000 distinct CDR3 sequences, roughly 14% of them seen only once. The table lists this clonotype with a count of one. No antigen is known for it. The chain couples TRBV6-1 to TRBJ2-7, with D perhaps matching TRBD2 (6 bases). Source: PBMCs from blood, taken 12 days after vaccination. The clonotype originates from a middle-aged man who received an inactivated influenza vaccine. This CDR3 is CASKISGTPASHEQYF. The CDR3 DNA reads TGTGCCAGCAAAATTTCCGGGACTCCCGCCTCTCACGAGCAGTACTTC.